What follows is one T cell receptor beta chain and its context. Its antigen is currently unknown. For the second PCR, which ran for roughly 7 to 11 cycles, a sample-barcoded 5' primer and a J-beta primer mix were used. Using its own MiXCR run on the 5' RACE reads, TCRdb lists one record per CDR3 protein. The sample has approximately 2,000,000 distinct CDR3 sequences; about 39% are singletons. V shed 6 bases and J shed 2 bases, with 17 bases lying between them. The CDR3 contains 16 residues. This specimen comes from a study of blood T cells in healthy people across ages. Findings of the study overall: Compared with aged donors, long-lived donors showed fewer expanded clones, suggesting selection.

The donors, aged about 6 to 90, were healthy Caucasians from Russia. This clonotype was obtained from a human donor in good health. The genes are TRBV12-3 or TRBV12-4 and TRBJ2-1; the D gene is possibly TRBD1 (6 bases). Sequenced sample: blood. CDR3 sequence: CASRPNAGAPYNEQFF. Here the CDR3 DNA reads TGTGCCAGCAGACCCAACGCAGGGGCCCCCTACAATGAGCAGTTCTTC.